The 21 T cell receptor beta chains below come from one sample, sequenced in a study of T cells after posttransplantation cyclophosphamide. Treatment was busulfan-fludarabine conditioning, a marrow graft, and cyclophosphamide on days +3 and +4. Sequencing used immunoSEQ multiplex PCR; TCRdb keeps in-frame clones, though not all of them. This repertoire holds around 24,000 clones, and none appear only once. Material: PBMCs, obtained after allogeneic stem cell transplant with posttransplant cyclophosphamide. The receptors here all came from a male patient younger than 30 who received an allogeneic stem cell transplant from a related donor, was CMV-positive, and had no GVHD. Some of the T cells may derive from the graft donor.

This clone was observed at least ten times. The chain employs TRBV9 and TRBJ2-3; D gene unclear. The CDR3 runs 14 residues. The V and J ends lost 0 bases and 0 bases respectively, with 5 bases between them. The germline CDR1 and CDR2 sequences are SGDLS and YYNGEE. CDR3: CASSVASSTDTQYF. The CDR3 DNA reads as TGTGCCAGCAGCGTAGCTTCTAGCACAGATACGCAGTATTTT.

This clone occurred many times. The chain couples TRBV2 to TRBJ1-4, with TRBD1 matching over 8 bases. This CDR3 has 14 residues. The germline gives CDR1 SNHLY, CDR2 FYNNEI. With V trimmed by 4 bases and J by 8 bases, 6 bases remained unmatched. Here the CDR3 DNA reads TGTGCCAGCAGTGGCGGGACAGGAGGCGAAAAACTGTTTTTT. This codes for CASSGGTGGEKLFF.

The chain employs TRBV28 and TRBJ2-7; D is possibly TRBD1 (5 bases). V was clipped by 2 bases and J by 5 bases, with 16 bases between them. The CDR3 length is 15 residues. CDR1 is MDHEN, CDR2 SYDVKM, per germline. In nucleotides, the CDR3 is TGTGCCAGCAGTTTAGTACCAGGGCGTACGGACGAGCAGTACTTC. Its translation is CASSLVPGRTDEQYF.

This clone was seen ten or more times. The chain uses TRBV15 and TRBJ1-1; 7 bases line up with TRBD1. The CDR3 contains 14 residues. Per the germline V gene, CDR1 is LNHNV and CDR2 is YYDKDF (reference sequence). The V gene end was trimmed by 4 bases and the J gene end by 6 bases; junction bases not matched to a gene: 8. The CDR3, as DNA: TGTGCCACCAGCACATACTTAACAGGGGCTGAAGCTTTCTTT. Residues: CATSTYLTGAEAFF.

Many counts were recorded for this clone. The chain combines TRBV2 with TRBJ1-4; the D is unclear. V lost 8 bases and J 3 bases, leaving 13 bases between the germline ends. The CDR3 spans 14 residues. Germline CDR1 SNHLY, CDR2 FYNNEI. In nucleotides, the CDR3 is TGTGCCAGCGCCGAACGACTACCTAATGAAAAACTGTTTTTT. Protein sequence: CASAERLPNEKLFF.

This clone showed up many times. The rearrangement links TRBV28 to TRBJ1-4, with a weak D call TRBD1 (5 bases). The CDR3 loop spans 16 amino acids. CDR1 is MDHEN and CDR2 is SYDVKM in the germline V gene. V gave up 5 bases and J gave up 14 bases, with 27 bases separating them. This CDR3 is CASSPFRARANEGLFF. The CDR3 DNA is TGTGCCAGCAGTCCATTCAGGGCAAGGGCTAATGAAGGGCTGTTTTTT. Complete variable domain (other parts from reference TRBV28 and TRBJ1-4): DVKVTQSSRYLVKRTGEKVFLECVQDMDHENMFWYRQDPGLGLRLIYFSYDVKMKEKGDIPEGYSVSREKKERFSLILESASTNQTSMYLCASSPFRARANEGLFFGSGTQLSVL.

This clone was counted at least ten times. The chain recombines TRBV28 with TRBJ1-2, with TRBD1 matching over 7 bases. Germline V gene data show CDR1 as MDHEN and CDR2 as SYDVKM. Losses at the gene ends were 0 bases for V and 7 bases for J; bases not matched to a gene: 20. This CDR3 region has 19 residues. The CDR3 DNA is TGTGCCAGCAGTTTATGGGGCCGAACAGGGGTCTCCGCAATGGGTGGCTACACCTTC. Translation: CASSLWGRTGVSAMGGYTF.

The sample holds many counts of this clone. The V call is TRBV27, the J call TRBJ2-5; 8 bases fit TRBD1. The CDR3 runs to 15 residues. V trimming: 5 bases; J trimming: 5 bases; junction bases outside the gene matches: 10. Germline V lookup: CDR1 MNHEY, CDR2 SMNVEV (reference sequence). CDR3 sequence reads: CASSMRTGKEETQYF. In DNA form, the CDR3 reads TGTGCCAGCAGTATGAGGACAGGGAAGGAGGAGACCCAGTACTTC.

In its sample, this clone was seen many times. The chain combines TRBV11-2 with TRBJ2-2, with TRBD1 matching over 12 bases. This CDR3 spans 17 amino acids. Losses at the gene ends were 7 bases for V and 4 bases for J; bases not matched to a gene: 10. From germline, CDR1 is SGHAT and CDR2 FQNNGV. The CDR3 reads CASINRDRGRGTGELFF. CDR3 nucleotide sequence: TGTGCCAGCATCAACCGGGACAGGGGGCGCGGCACCGGGGAGCTGTTTTTT.

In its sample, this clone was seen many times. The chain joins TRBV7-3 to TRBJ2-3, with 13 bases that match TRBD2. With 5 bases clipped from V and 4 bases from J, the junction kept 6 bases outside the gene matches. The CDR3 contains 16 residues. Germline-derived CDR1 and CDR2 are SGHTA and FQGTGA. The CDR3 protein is CASSPQGLAGSDTQYF. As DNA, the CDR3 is TGTGCCAGCAGCCCCCAGGGACTAGCGGGATCAGATACGCAGTATTTT.

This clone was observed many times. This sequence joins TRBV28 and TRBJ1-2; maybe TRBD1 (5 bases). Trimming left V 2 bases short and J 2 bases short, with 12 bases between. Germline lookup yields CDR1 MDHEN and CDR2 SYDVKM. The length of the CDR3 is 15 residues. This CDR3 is CASSLIGGKNYGYTF. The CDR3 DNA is TGTGCCAGCAGTTTAATTGGGGGGAAGAACTATGGCTACACCTTC.

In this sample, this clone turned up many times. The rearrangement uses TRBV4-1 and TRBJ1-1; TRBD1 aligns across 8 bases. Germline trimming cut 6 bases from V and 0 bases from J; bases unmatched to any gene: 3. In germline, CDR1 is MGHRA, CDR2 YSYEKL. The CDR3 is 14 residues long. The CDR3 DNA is TGCGCCAGCAGTCGGACAGGGCTGAACACTGAAGCTTTCTTT. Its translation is CASSRTGLNTEAFF.

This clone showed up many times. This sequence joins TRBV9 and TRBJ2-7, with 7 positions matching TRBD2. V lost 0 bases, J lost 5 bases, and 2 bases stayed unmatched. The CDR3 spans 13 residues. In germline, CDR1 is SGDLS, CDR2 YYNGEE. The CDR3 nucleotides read TGTGCCAGCAGCGTAGGGCTAGCGGACGAGCAGTACTTC. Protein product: CASSVGLADEQYF.

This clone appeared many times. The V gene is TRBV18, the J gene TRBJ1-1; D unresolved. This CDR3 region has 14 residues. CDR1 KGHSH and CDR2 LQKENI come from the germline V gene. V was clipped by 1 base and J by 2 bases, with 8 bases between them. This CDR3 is CASSPLPVNTEAFF. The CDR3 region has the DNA TGTGCCAGCTCACCACTCCCGGTTAACACTGAAGCTTTCTTT. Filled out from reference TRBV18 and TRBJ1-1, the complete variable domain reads NAGVMQNPRHLVRRRGQEARLRCSPMKGHSHVYWYRQLPEEGLKFMVYLQKENIIDESGMPKERFSAEFPKEGPSILRIQQVVRGDSAAYFCASSPLPVNTEAFFGQGTRLTVV.

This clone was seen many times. CDR3 DNA sequence: TGTGCCAGCAGCCAAGAACCACAGGGGACCGGGGAGCTGTTTTTT. As protein: CASSQEPQGTGELFF. The V and J genes are TRBV4-2 and TRBJ2-2, with 7 positions matching TRBD1. V gave up 0 bases and J gave up 5 bases; unmatched junction bases: 3. Germline values: CDR1 LGHNA, CDR2 YNFKEQ. There are 15 residues in the CDR3.

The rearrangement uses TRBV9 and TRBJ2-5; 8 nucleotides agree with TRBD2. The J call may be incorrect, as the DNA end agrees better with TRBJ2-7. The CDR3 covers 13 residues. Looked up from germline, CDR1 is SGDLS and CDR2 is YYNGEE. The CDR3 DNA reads TGTGCCAGCAGCTCGGGAGGGACTGGCGAGCAGTACTTC. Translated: CASSSGGTGEQYF.

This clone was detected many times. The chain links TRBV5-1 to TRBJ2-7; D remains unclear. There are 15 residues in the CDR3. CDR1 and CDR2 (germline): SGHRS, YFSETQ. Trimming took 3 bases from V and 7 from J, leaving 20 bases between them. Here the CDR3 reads CASSSLERMSREQYF. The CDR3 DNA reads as TGCGCCAGCAGCTCCCTTGAGAGGATGTCCCGGGAGCAGTACTTC.

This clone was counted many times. The CDR3 sequence is CAFRGSGNTIYF. The CDR3 nucleotides are TGTGCCTTCAGGGGATCTGGAAACACCATATATTTT. The V and J genes are TRBV30 and TRBJ1-3; D possibly corresponds to TRBD1 (6 bases). This CDR3 is built from 12 residues. Germline values: CDR1 GTSNPN, CDR2 SVGIG (reference sequence). V lost 7 bases, J lost 1 base, and 8 bases lay in between.

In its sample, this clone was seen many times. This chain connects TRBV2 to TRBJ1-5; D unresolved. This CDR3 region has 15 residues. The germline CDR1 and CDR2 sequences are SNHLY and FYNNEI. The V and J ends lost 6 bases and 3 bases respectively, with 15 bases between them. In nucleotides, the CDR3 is TGTGCCAGCAGGGCCGAGAGGGTTGACAATCAGCCCCAGCATTTT. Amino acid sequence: CASRAERVDNQPQHF.

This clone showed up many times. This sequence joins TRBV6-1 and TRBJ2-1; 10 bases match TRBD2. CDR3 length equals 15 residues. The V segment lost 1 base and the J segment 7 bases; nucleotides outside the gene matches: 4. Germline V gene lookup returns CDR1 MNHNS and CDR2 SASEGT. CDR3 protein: CASSEEGLAFNEQFF. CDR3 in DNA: TGTGCCAGCAGTGAAGAGGGACTAGCGTTTAATGAGCAGTTCTTC.

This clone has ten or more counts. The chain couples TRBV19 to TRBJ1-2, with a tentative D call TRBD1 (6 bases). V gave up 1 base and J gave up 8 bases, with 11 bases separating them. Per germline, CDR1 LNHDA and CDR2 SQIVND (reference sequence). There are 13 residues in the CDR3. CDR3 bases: TGTGCCAGTAGTATAGGGACAGACCGGGGCTACACCTTC. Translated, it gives CASSIGTDRGYTF.